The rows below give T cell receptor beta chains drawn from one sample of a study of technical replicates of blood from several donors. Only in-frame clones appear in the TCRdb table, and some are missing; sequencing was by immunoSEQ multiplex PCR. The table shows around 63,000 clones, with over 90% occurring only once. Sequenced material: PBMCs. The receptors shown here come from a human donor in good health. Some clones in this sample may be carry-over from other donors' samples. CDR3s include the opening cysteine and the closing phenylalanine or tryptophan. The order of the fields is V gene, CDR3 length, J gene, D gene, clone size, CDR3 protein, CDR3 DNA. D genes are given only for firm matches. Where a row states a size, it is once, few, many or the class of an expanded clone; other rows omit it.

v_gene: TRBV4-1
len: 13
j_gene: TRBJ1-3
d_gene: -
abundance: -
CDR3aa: CASRPTGWNTIYF
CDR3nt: TGCGCCAGCAGACCTACAGGGTGGAACACCATATATTTT

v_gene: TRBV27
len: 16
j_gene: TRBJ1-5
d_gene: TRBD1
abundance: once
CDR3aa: CASSSTWTGQGQPQHF
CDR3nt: TGTGCCAGCAGTTCCACATGGACAGGGCAGGGTCAGCCCCAGCATTTT

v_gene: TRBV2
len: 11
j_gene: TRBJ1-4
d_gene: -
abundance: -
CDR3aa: CASCLQLKLFF
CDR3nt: TGTGCCAGTTGCTTACAGTTAAAACTGTTTTTT

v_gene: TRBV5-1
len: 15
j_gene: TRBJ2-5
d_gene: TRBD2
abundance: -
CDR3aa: CASSSTSGGQETQYF
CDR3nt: TGCGCCAGCAGCTCGACTAGCGGGGGGCAAGAGACCCAGTACTTC

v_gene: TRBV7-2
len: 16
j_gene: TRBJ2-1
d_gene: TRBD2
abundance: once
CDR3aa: CASNSLRTSGYNEQFF
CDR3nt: TGTGCCAGCAACTCCCTCCGGACTAGCGGATACAATGAGCAGTTCTTC

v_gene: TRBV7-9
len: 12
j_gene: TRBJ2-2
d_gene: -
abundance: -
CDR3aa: CASTRGGGELFF
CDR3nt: TGTGCCAGCACCCGAGGGGGCGGGGAGCTGTTTTTT

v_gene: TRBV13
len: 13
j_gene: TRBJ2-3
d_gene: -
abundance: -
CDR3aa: CASSLRSTDTQYF
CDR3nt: TGTGCCAGCAGCTTGAGGAGCACAGATACGCAGTATTTT

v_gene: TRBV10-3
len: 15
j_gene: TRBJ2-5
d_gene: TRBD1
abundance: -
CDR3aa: CAISTGTGYQETQYF
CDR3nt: TGTGCCATCAGTACCGGGACAGGGTACCAAGAGACCCAGTACTTC

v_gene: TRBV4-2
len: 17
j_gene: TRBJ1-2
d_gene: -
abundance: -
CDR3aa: CASRIEIGEKGSRGYTF
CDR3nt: TGTGCCAGCAGGATAGAGATAGGTGAGAAGGGGTCGCGCGGCTACACCTTC

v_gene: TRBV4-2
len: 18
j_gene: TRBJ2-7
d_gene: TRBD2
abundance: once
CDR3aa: CASSQGPLPSGGVSEQYF
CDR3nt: TGTGCCAGCAGCCAAGGTCCTCTCCCTAGCGGGGGAGTGAGCGAGCAGTACTTC

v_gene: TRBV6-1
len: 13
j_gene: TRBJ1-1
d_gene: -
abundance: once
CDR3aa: CASSHRDGTEAFF
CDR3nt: TGTGCCAGCAGTCACAGGGATGGGACTGAAGCTTTCTTT

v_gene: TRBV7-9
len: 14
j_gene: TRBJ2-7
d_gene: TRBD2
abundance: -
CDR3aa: CASSLHLAGDEQYF
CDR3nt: TGTGCCAGCAGCTTACATTTAGCGGGAGACGAGCAGTACTTC

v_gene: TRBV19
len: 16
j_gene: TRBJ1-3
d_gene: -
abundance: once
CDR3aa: CASSIGTVSSGNTIYF
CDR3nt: TGTGCCAGTAGTATAGGCACGGTGAGCTCTGGAAACACCATATATTTT

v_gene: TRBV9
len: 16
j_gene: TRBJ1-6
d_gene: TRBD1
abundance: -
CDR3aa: CASSVSGQGRNSPLHF
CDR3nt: TGTGCCAGCAGCGTGTCGGGACAGGGACGAAATTCACCCCTCCACTTT

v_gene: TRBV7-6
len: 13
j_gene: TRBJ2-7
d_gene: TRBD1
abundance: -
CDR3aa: CASSRDRGYEQYF
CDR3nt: TGTGCCAGCAGCAGGGACAGGGGGTACGAGCAGTACTTC

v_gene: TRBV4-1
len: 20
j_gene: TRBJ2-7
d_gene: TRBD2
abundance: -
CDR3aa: CASSQDIWDVAGGRSYEQYF
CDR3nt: TGCGCCAGCAGCCAAGATATTTGGGATGTAGCGGGAGGCCGCTCCTACGAGCAGTACTTC

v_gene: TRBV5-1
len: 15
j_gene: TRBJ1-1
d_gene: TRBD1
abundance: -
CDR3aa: CASSSWTGRNTEAFF
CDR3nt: TGCGCCAGCAGCTCATGGACAGGCCGGAACACTGAAGCTTTCTTT

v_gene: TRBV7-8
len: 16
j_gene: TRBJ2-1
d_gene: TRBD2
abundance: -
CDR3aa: CASSDTGLTRNNEQFF
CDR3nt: TGTGCCAGCAGCGATACGGGACTAACACGTAACAATGAGCAGTTCTTC

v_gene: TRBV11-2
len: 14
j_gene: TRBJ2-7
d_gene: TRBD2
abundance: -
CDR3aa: CASTTGLAFHEQYF
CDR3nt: TGTGCCAGCACGACAGGACTAGCGTTCCACGAGCAGTACTTC

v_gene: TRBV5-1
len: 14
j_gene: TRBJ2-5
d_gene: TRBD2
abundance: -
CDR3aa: CASSPSGRGETQYF
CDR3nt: TGCGCCAGCAGCCCCAGCGGGAGAGGGGAGACCCAGTACTTC

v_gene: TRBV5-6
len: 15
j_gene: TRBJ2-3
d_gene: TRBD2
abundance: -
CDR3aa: CASSPLWASGDTQYF
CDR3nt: TGTGCCAGCAGCCCGCTCTGGGCTAGCGGAGATACGCAGTATTTT

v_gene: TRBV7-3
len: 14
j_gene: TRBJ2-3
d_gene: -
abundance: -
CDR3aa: CASSLGLNYDTQYF
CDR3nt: TGTGCCAGCAGCTTAGGCTTAAATTATGATACGCAGTATTTT

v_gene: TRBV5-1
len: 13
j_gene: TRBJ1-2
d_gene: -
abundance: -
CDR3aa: CASSPKTGNGYTF
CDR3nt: TGCGCCAGCAGCCCCAAGACAGGAAATGGCTACACCTTC

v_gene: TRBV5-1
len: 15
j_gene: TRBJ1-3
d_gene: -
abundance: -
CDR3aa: CASSFSGSGGNTIYF
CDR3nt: TGCGCCAGCAGCTTTTCTGGCAGCGGAGGGAACACCATATATTTT

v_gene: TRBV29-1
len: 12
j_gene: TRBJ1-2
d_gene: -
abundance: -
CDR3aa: CSVVNRLYGYTF
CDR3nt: TGCAGCGTCGTGAACAGGTTGTATGGCTACACCTTC

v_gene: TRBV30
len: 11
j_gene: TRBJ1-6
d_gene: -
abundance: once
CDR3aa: CAWTLQGPLHF
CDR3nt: TGTGCCTGGACCTTACAGGGACCCCTCCACTTT

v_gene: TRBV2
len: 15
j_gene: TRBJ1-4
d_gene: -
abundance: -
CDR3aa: CAGTNSQGKGEKLFF
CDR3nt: TGTGCCGGAACCAACTCACAGGGTAAAGGTGAAAAACTGTTTTTT

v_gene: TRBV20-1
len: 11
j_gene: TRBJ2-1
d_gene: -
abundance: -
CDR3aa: CSAIWRNEQFF
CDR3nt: TGCAGTGCAATTTGGAGGAATGAGCAGTTCTTC

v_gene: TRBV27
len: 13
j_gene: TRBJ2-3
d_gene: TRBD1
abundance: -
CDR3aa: CASKTGSTDTQYF
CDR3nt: TGTGCCAGCAAGACAGGGAGCACAGATACGCAGTATTTT

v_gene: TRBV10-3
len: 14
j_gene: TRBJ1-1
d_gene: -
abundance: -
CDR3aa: CAISESRVGTEAFF
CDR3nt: TGTGCCATCAGTGAGTCCAGGGTAGGCACTGAAGCTTTCTTT

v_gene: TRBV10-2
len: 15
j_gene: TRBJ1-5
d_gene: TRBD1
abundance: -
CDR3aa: CASSAGQFGNQPQHF
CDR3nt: TGCGCCAGCAGTGCGGGACAGTTCGGCAATCAGCCCCAGCATTTT

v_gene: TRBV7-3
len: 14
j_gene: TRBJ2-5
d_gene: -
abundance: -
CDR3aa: CASSYSAVGGTQYF
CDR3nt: TGTGCCAGCAGCTATTCCGCTGTGGGGGGGACCCAGTACTTC

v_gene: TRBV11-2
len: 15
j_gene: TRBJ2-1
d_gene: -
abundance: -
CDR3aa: CASGLLVGVGNEQFF
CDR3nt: TGTGCCAGCGGCCTGCTTGTAGGGGTAGGCAATGAGCAGTTCTTC

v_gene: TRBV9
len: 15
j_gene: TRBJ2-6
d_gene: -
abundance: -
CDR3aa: CASSVASTGANVLTF
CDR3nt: TGTGCCAGCAGCGTAGCTAGTACTGGGGCCAACGTCCTGACTTTC

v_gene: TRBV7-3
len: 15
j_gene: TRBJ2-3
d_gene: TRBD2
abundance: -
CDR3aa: CASSLVAGGLDTQYF
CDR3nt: TGTGCCAGCAGCTTAGTAGCGGGGGGGCTGGATACGCAGTATTTT

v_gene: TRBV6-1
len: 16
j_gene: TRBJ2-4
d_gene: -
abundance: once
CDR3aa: CASSEVQRLAKNIQYF
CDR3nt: TGTGCCAGCAGTGAAGTTCAGCGCCTAGCCAAAAACATTCAGTACTTC

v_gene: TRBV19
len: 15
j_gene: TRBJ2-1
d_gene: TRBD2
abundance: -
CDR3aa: CASSRLAGDYNEQFF
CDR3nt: TGTGCCAGTAGTAGACTGGCGGGAGACTACAATGAGCAGTTCTTC

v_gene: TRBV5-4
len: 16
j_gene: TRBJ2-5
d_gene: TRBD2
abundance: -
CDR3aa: CASSQRLAQPRETQYF
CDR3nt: TGTGCCAGCAGCCAAAGACTAGCGCAGCCCAGGGAGACCCAGTACTTC

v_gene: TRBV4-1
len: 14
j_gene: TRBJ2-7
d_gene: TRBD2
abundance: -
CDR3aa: CASRSSGGATEQYF
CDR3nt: TGCGCCAGCAGATCAAGCGGGGGGGCGACCGAGCAGTACTTC

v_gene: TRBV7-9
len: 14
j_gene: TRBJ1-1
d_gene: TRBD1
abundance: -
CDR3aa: CASSTRGENTEAFF
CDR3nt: TGTGCCAGCTCCACCAGGGGGGAGAACACTGAAGCTTTCTTT

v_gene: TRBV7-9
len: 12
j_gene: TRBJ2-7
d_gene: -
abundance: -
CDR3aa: CASSQTSGEQYF
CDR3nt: TGTGCCAGCAGCCAGACTAGTGGCGAGCAGTACTTC

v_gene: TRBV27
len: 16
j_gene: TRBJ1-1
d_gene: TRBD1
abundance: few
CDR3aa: CASSLTGSLVYNEAFF
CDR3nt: TGTGCCAGCAGTTTGACAGGGTCCTTAGTTTACAATGAAGCTTTCTTT

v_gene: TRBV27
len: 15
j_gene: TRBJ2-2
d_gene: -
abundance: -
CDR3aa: CASSSRGSNTGELFF
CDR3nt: TGTGCCAGCAGTTCTCGGGGTAGCAACACCGGGGAGCTGTTTTTT

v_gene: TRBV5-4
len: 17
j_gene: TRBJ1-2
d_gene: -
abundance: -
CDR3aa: CASSLYTGSSSNYGYTF
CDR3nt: TGTGCCAGCAGCTTGTATACAGGCTCTTCTTCTAACTATGGCTACACCTTC

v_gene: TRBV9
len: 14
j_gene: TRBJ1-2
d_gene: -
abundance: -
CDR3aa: CASSVALSGTVYTF
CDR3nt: TGTGCCAGCAGCGTAGCTCTTTCGGGAACGGTATACACCTTC

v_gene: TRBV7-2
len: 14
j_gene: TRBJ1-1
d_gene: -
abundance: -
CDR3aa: CASSPQEGKTEAFF
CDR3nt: TGTGCCAGCAGCCCCCAGGAGGGGAAAACTGAAGCTTTCTTT

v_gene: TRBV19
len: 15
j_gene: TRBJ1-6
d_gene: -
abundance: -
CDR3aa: CASSREGASGSPLHF
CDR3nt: TGTGCCAGTAGTAGGGAAGGGGCGAGTGGTTCACCCCTCCACTTT

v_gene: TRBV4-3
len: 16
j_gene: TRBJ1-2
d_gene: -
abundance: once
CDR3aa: CASSQSRGRGLLGYTF
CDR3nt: TGCGCCAGCAGCCAAAGCCGGGGCAGGGGATTATTGGGCTACACCTTC

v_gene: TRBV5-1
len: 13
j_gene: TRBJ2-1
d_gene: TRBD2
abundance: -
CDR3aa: CASSSLADAGEIF
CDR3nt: TGCGCCAGCAGCTCGCTAGCGGACGCGGGGGAAATCTTC

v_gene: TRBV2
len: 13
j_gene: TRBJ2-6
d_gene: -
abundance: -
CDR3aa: CASSSSGANVLTF
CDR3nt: TGTGCCAGCAGCTCCTCGGGGGCCAACGTCCTGACTTTC

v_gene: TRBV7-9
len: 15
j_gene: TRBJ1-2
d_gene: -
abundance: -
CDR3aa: CASSLESGGLAGYTF
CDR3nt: TGTGCCAGCAGCTTAGAGTCGGGCGGGTTAGCCGGCTACACCTTC

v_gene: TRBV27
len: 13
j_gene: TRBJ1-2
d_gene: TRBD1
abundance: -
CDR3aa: CASRDRGHPGYTF
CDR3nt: TGTGCCAGCAGGGACAGGGGGCATCCTGGCTACACCTTC

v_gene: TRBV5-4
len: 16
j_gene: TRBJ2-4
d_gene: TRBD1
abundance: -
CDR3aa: CASSPARDRQKNIQYF
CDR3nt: TGTGCCAGCAGCCCGGCACGGGACAGACAGAAAAACATTCAGTACTTC

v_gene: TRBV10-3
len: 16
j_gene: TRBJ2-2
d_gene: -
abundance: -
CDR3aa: CAISESTRTTGGELFF
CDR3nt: TGTGCCATCAGTGAGTCGACAAGGACTACCGGCGGGGAGCTGTTTTTT

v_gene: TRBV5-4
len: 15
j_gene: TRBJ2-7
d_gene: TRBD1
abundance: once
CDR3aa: CASSSPTGVRGEQYF
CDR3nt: TGTGCCAGCAGCTCCCCGACAGGGGTCCGTGGTGAGCAGTACTTC

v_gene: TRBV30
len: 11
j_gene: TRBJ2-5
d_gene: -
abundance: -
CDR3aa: CAWGDQETQYF
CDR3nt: TGTGCCTGGGGAGATCAAGAGACCCAGTACTTC

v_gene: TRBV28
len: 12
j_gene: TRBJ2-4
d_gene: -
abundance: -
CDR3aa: CASTSGENIQYF
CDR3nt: TGTGCCAGCACCTCGGGGGAAAACATTCAGTACTTC

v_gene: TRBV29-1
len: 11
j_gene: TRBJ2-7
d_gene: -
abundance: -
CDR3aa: CSAKQANEQYF
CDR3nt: TGCAGCGCGAAACAGGCTAACGAGCAGTACTTC

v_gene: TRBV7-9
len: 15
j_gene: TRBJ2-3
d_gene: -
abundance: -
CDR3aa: CARSTDGGPGDTQYF
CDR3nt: TGTGCCAGAAGCACAGACGGGGGGCCCGGAGATACGCAGTATTTT

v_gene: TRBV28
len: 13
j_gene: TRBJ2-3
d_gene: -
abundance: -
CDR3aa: CASSTPGEDTQYF
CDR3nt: TGTGCCAGCAGCACGCCAGGGGAAGATACGCAGTATTTT